Listed below are T cell receptor beta chains from one sample, sequenced in a study of cytomegalovirus exposure and HLA in healthy donors. Libraries were prepared by immunoSEQ multiplex PCR; TCRdb keeps only in-frame clonotypes and omits some of them. The sample holds 150,000 to 250,000 clones, around three quarters seen once. Sequenced input: PBMCs. Receptor source: a man younger than 45 in good health and CMV-seronegative. CDR3s include the opening cysteine and the closing phenylalanine or tryptophan. The order of the fields is D gene, clone size, J gene, V gene, CDR3 DNA, CDR3 protein. The D gene is left open where the match is weak. Not every row has a clone size; where given, it reads once, few, many or a size class.

NA NA TRBJ1-4 TRBV27 TGTGCCAGCAGTGGCTTGTTTAATGAAAAACTGTTTTTT CASSGLFNEKLFF
NA few TRBJ2-6 TRBV6-6 TGTGCCAGCAGTTTGTCGGGGAACGGGGCCAACGTCCTGACTTTC CASSLSGNGANVLTF
NA NA TRBJ2-7 TRBV28 TGTGCCAGCAGGACTCCAGGGTCCTACGAGCAGTACTTC CASRTPGSYEQYF
NA NA TRBJ1-5 TRBV15 TGTGCCACCAGCAGAGCACAGGCGGCATCGAGGTATCAGCCCCAGCATTTT CATSRAQAASRYQPQHF
NA NA TRBJ2-7 TRBV6-1 TGTGCCAGCAGTGAATCCAGGGTAACCTACGAGCAGTACTTC CASSESRVTYEQYF
NA few TRBJ1-4 TRBV19 TGTGCCAGTAGGACCGCAGGGGAGAGGGGAAAACTGTTTTTT CASRTAGERGKLFF
NA NA TRBJ2-7 TRBV4-1 TGCGCCAGCTCGGCAGGGCCTAGCTCCTACGAGCAGTACTTC CASSAGPSSYEQYF
TRBD1 once TRBJ1-6 TRBV5-6 TGTGCCAGCAGCTGGGAAACAGGGGCTGGGAATTCACCCCTCCACTTT CASSWETGAGNSPLHF
NA NA TRBJ1-5 TRBV11-2 TGTGCCAGCAGCTTACTGGGGGGACGATGGAGCAATCAGCCCCAGCATTTT CASSLLGGRWSNQPQHF
NA NA TRBJ1-2 TRBV14 TGTGCCAGCAGCCAAGAGCTGGGGAGGGGAACCCTTAACTATGGCTACACCTTC CASSQELGRGTLNYGYTF
NA NA TRBJ1-1 TRBV7-8 TGTGCCAGCAGCCACCAGGACGGGATGGCCACTGAAGCTTTCTTT CASSHQDGMATEAFF
TRBD1 NA TRBJ1-2 TRBV29-1 TGCAGCGTAGCAGGACAGGGGGGGAACTATGGCTACACCTTC CSVAGQGGNYGYTF
NA NA TRBJ2-1 TRBV30 TGTGCCTGGAGCCCCAAAGCGGGCTCCTACAATGAGCAGTTCTTC CAWSPKAGSYNEQFF
TRBD1 NA TRBJ2-2 TRBV5-1 TGCGCCAGCAGCTTCAGTTCAGGGGGCCGCCGGGAGCTGTTTTTT CASSFSSGGRRELFF
NA NA TRBJ2-7 TRBV28 TGTGCCAGCAGTTTAGCGGGCTTAGACTCCTACGAGCAGTACTTC CASSLAGLDSYEQYF
NA NA TRBJ1-4 TRBV7-9 TGTGCCAGCAGCTTAGCCGGGTATGAAGCAACTAATGAAAAACTGTTTTTT CASSLAGYEATNEKLFF